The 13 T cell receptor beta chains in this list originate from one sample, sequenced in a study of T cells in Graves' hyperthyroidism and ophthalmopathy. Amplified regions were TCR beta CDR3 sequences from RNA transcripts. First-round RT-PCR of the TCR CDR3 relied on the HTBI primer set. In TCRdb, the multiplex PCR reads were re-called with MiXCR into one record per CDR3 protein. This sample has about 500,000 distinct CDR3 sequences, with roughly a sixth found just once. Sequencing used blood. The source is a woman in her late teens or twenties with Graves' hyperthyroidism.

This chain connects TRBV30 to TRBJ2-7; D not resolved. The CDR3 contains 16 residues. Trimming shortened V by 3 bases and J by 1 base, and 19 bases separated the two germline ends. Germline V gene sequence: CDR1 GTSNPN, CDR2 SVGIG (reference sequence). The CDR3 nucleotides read TGTGCCTGGAGCTCGTATGGGCAGCCCTTTTCCTACGAGCAGTACTTC. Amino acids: CAWSSYGQPFSYEQYF.

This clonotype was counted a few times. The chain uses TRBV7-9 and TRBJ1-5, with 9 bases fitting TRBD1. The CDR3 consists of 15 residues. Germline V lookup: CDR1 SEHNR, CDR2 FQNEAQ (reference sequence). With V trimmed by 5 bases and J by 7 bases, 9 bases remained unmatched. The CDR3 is CASSTTGTGWQPQHF. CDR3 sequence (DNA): TGTGCCAGCAGCACGACCGGGACAGGGTGGCAGCCCCAGCATTTT.

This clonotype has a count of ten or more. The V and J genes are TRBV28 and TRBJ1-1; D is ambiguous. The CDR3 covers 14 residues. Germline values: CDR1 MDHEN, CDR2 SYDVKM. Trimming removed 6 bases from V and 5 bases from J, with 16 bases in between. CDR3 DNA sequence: TGTGCCAGCAGAGACCCAAAACGGGAGACTGAAGCTTTCTTT. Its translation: CASRDPKRETEAFF.

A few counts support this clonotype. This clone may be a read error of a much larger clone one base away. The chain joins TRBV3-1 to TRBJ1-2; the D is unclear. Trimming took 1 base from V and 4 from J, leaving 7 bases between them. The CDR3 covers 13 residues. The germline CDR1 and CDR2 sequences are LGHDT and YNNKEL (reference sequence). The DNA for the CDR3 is TGTGCCAGCAGCCAAGGAATAGTCTATGGCTACACCTTC. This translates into CASSQGIVYGYTF.

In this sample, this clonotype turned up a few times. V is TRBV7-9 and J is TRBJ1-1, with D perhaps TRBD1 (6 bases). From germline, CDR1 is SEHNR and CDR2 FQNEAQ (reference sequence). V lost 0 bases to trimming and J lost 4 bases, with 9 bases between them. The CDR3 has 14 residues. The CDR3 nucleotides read TGTGCCAGCAGCTTAGCAGGGACACTCACTGAAGCTTTCTTT. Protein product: CASSLAGTLTEAFF.

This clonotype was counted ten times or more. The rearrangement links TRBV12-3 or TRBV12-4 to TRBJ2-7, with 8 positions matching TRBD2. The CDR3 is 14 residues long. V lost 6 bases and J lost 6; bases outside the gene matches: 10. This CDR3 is CASRPPAGAVEQYF. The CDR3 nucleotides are TGTGCCAGCAGACCGCCAGCGGGAGCTGTCGAGCAGTACTTC.

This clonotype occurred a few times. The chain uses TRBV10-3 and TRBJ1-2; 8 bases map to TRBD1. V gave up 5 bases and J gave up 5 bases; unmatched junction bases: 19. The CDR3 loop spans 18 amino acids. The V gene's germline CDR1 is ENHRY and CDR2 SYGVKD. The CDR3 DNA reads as TGTGCCATCAGTCCAAAACCTCCAACAGGGGGGAATCCATATGGCTACACCTTC. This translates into CAISPKPPTGGNPYGYTF.

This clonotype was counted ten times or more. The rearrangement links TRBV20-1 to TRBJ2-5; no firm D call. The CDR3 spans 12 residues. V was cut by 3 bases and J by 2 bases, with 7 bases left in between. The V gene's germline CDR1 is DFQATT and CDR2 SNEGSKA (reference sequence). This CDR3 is CSARQAQETQYF. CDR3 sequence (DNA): TGCAGTGCTAGGCAGGCACAAGAGACCCAGTACTTC.

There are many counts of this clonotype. The CDR3 sequence is CASSLGRGDRDEQYF. CDR3 nucleotides: TGTGCCAGCAGCTTAGGTCGCGGGGACAGGGACGAGCAGTACTTC. The chain couples TRBV11-2 to TRBJ2-7, with TRBD1 matching over 9 bases. The CDR3 totals 15 residues. CDR1 is SGHAT and CDR2 is FQNNGV in the germline V gene. V shed 1 base and J 5 bases; nucleotides not matched to a gene: 6.

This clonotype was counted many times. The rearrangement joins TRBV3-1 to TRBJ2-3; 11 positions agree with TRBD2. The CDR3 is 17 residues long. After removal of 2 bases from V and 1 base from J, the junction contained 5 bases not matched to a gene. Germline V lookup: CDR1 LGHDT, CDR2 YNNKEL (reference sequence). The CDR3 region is CASSQLGTSGGTDTQYF. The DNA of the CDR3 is TGTGCCAGCAGCCAACTCGGGACTAGCGGAGGCACAGATACGCAGTATTTT.

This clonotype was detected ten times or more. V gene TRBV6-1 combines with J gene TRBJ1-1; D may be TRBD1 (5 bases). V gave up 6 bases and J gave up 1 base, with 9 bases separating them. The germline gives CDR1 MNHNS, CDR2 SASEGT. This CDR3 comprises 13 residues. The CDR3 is CASSETANTEAFF. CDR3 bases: TGTGCCAGCAGCGAGACAGCGAACACTGAAGCTTTCTTT.

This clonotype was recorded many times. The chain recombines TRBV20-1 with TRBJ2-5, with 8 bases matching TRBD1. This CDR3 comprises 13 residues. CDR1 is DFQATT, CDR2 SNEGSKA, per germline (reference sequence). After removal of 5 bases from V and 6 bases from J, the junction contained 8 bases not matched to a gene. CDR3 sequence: CSACPRGLKTQYF. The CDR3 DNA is TGCAGTGCTTGCCCCAGGGGGCTGAAGACCCAGTACTTC.

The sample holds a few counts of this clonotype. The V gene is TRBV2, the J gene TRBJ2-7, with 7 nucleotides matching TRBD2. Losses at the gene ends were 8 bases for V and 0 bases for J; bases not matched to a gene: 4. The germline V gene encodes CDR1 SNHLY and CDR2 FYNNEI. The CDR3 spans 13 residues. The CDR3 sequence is CASLLALSYEQYF. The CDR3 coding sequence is TGTGCCAGCTTACTAGCGCTCTCCTACGAGCAGTACTTC.